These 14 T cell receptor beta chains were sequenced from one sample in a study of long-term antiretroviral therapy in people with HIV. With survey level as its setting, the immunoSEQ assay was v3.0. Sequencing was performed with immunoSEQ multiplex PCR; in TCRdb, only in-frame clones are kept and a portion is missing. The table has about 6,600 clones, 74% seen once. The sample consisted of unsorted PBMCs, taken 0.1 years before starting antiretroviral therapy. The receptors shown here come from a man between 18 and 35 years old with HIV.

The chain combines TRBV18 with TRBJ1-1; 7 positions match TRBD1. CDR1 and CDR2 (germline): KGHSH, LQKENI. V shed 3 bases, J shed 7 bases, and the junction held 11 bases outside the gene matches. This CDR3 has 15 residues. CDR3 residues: CASSPRQGQEIEAFF. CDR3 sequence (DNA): TGTGCCAGCTCACCCCGACAGGGTCAGGAAATTGAAGCTTTCTTT.

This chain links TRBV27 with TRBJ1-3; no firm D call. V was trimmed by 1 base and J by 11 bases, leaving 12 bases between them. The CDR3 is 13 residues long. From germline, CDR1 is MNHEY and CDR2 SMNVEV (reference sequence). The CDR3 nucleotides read TGTGCCAGCAGTTTATTGGGCGAAGGCCCCATATATTTT. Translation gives CASSLLGEGPIYF.

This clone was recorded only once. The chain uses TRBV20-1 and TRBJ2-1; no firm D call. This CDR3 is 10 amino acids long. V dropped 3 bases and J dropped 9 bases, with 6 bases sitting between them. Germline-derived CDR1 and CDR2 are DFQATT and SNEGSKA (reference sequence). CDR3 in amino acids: CSASEGEQFF. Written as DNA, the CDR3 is TGCAGTGCTAGTGAAGGTGAGCAGTTCTTC.

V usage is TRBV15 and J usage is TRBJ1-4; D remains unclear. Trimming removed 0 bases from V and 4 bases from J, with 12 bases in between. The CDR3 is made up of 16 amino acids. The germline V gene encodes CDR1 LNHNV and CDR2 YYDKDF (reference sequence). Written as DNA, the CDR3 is TGTGCCACCAGCAGAGATCGAGGAAATGGTAATGAAAAACTGTTTTTT. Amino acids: CATSRDRGNGNEKLFF.

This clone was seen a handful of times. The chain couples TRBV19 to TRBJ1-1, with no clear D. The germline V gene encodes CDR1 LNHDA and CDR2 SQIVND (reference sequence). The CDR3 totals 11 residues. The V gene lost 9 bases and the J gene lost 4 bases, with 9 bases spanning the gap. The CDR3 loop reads CASLLGTEAFF. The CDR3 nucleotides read TGTGCCAGCCTACTGGGCACTGAAGCTTTCTTT.

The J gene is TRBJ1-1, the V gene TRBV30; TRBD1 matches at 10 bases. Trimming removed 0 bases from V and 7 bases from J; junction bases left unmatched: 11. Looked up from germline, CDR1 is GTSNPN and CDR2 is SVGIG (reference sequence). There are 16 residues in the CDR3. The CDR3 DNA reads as TGTGCCTGGAGTGTACTTAGGGGACAGGGGCCCAGTGAAGCTTTCTTT. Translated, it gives CAWSVLRGQGPSEAFF.

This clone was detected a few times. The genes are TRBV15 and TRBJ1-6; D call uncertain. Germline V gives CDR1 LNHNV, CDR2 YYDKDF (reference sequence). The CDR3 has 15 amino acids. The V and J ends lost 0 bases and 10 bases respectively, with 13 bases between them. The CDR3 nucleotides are TGTGCCACCAGCAGAGATATAACTGTCCCCTCACCCCTCCACTTT. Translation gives CATSRDITVPSPLHF.

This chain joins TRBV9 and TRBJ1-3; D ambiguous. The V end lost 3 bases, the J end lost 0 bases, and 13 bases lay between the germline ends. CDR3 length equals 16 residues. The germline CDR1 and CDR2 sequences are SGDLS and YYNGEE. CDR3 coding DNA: TGTGCCAGCAGCGCCTCACAGAGACTCTCTGGAAACACCATATATTTT. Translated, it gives CASSASQRLSGNTIYF.

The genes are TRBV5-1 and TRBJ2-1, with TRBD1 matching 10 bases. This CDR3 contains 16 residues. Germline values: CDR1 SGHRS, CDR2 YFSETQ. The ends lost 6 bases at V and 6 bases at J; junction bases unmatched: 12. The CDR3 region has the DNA TGCGCCAGCAACTTCGAACCGGGACAGGGGCGCAATGAGCAGTTCTTC. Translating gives CASNFEPGQGRNEQFF.

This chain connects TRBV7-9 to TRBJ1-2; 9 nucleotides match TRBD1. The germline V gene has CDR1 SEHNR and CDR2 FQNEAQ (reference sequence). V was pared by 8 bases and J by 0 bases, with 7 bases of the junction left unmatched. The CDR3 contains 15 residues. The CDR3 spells CASSGQGRSNYGYTF. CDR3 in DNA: TGTGCCAGCTCGGGACAGGGACGATCTAACTATGGCTACACCTTC.

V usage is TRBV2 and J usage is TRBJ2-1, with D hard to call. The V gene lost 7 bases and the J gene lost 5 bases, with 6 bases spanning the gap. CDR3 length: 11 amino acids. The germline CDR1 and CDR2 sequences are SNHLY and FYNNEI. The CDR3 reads CASILDNEQFF. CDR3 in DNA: TGTGCCAGCATCTTGGACAATGAGCAGTTCTTC.

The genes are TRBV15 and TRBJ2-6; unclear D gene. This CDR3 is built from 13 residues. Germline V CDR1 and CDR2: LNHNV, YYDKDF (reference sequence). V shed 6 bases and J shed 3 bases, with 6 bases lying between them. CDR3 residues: CATRGSGANVLTF. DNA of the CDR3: TGTGCCACCAGGGGCAGTGGGGCCAACGTCCTGACTTTC.

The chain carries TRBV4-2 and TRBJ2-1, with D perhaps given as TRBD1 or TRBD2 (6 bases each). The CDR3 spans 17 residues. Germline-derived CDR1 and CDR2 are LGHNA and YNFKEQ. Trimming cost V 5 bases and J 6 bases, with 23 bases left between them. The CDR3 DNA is TGTGCCAGCAGCTCGACGGGGGCTAGGACCATGGGCAATGAGCAGTTCTTC. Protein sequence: CASSSTGARTMGNEQFF.

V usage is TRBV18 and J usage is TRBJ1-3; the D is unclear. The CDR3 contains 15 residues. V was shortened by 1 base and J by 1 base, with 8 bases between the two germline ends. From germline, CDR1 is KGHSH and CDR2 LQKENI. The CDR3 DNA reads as TGTGCCAGCTCACCACAGCCTTCTTCTGGAAACACCATATATTTT. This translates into CASSPQPSSGNTIYF.